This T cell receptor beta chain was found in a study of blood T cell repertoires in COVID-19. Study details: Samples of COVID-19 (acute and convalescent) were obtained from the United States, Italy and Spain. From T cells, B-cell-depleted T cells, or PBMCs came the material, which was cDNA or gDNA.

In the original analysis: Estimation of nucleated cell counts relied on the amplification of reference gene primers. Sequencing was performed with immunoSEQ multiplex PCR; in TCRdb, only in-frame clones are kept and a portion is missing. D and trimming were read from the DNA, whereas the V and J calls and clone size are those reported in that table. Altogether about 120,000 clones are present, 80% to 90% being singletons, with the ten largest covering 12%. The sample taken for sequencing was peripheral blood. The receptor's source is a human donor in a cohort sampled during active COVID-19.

Here the CDR3 reads CASSSLLAGGPKTQYF. CDR3 sequence (DNA): TGTGCCAGCAGCTCGCTTCTAGCGGGGGGGCCTAAGACCCAGTACTTC. V and J are TRBV7-6 and TRBJ2-5; 12 bases line up with TRBD2. This CDR3 spans 16 amino acids. From germline, CDR1 is SGHVS and CDR2 FNYEAQ. J gave up 6 bases and V 4 bases, and 9 bases lay outside the gene matches.